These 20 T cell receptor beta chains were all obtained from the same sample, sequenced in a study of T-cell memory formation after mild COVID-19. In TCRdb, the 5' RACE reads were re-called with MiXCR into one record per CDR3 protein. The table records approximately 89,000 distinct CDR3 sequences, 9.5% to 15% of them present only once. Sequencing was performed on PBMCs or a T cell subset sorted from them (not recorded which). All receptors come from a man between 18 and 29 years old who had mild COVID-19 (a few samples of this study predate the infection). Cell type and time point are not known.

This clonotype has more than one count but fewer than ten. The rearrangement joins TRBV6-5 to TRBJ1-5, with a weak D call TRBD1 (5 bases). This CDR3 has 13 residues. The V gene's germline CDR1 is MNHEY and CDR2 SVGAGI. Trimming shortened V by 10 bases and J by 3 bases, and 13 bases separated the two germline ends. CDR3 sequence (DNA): TGTGCCACAATGCAGGGATTCAATCAGCCCCAGCATTTT. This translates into CATMQGFNQPQHF.

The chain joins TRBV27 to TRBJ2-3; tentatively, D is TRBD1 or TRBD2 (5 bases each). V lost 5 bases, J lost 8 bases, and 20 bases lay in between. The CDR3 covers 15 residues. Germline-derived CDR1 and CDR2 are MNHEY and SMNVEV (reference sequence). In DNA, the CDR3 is TGTGCCAGCAGTCCGTTGGACACGGAGGCCGGTACGCAGTATTTT. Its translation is CASSPLDTEAGTQYF.

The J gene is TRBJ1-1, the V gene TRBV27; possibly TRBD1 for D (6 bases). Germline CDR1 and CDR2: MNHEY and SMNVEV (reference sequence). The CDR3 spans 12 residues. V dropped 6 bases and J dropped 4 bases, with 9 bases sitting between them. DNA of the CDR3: TGTGCCAGCAGCAGGGGCCGCACTGAAGCTTTCTTT. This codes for CASSRGRTEAFF.

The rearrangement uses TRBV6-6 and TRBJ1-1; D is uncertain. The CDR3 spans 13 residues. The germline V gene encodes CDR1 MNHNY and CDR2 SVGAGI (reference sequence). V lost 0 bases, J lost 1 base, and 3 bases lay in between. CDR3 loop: CASSYSENTEAFF. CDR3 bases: TGTGCCAGCAGTTACTCCGAGAACACTGAAGCTTTCTTT.

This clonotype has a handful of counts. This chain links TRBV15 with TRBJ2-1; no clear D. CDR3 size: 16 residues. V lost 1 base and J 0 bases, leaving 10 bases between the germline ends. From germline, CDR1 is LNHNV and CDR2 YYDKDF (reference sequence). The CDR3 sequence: CATSRVRTSSYNEQFF. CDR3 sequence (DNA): TGTGCCACCAGCAGAGTCCGAACATCCTCCTACAATGAGCAGTTCTTC.

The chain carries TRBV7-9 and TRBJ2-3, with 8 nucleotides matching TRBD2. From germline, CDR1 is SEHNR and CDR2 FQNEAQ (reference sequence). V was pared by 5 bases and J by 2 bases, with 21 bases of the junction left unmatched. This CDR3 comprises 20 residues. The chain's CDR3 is CASSLRGGAEGRPNTDTQYF. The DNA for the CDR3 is TGTGCCAGCAGCCTTCGGGGGGGCGCCGAGGGAAGACCCAACACAGATACGCAGTATTTT.

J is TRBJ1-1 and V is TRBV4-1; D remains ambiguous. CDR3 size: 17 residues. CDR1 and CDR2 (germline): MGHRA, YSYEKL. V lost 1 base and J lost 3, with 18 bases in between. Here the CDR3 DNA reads TGCGCCAGCAGCCAAGTAACAGTCTCACCAAGGGACACTGAAGCTTTCTTT. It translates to CASSQVTVSPRDTEAFF.

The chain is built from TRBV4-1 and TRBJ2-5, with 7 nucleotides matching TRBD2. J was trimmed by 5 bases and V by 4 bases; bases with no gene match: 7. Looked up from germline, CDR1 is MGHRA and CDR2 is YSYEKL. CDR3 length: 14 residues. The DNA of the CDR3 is TGCGCCAGCAGCCTCGGGACTACCTGGGAGACCCAGTACTTC. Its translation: CASSLGTTWETQYF.

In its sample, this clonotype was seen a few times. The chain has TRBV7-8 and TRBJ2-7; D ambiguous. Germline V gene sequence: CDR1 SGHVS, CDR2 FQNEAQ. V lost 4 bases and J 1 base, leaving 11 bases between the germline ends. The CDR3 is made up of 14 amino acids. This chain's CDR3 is CASSSDGSSYEQYV. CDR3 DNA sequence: TGTGCCAGCAGCTCCGACGGCTCTTCCTACGAGCAGTACGTC.

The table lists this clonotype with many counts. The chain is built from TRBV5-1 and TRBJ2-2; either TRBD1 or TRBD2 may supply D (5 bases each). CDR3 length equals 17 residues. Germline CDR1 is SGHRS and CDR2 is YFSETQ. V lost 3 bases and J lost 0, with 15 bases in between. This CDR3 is CASSSNGANANTGELFF. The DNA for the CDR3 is TGCGCCAGCAGCTCGAACGGGGCTAACGCGAACACCGGGGAGCTGTTTTTT.

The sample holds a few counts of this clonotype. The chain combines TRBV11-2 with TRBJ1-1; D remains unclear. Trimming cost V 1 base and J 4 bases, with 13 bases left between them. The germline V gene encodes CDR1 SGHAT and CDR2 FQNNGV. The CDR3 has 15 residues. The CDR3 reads CASSLVRGIVTEAFF. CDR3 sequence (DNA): TGTGCCAGCAGCTTAGTCCGGGGTATCGTCACTGAAGCTTTCTTT.

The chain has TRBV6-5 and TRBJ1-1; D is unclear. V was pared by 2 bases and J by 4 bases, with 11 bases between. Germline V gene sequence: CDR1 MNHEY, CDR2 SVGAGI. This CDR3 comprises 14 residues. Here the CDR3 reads CASSYVQLGTEAFF. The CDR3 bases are TGTGCCAGCAGTTACGTACAACTGGGCACTGAAGCTTTCTTT.

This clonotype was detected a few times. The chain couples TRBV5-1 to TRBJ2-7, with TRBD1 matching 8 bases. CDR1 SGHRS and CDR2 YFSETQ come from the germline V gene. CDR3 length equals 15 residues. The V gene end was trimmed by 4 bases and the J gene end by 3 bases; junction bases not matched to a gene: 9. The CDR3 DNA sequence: TGCGCCAGCAGCCCGGACAGGGTGGGGGGCTACGAGCAGTACTTC. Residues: CASSPDRVGGYEQYF.

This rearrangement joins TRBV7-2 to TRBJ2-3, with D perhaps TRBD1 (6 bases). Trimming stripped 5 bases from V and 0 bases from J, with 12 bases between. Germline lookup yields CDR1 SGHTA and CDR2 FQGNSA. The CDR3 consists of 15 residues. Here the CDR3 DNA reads TGTGCCAGCAGCCAGACAGGTACTAGCACAGATACGCAGTATTTT. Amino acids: CASSQTGTSTDTQYF.

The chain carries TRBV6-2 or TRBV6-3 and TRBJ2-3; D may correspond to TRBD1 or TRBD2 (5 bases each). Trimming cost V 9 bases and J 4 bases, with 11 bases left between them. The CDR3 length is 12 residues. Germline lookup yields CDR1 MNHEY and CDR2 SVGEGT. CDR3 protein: CASGTYPDTQYF. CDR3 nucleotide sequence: TGTGCCAGTGGGACCTATCCAGATACGCAGTATTTT.

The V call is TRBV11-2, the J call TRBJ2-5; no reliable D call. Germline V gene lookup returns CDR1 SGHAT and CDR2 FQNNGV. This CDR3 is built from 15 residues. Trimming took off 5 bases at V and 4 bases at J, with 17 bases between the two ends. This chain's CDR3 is CASSPRAGVGETQYF. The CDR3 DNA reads TGTGCCAGCAGCCCCCGGGCCGGCGTGGGAGAGACCCAGTACTTC.

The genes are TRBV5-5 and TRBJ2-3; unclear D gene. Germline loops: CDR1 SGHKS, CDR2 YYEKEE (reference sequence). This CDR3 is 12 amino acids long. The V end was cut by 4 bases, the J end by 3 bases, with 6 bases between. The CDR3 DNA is TGTGCCAGCAGCGGGCCAACAGATACGCAGTATTTT. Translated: CASSGPTDTQYF.

This chain's CDR3 is CASSPSALSSYEQYF. For the CDR3, the DNA is TGTGCCAGCAGCCCATCGGCCCTAAGCTCCTACGAGCAGTACTTC. V usage is TRBV7-6 and J usage is TRBJ2-7; D not certain. The germline CDR1 and CDR2 sequences are SGHVS and FNYEAQ. The length of the CDR3 is 15 residues. V lost 5 bases and J lost 0, with 14 bases in between. Together with reference TRBV7-6 and TRBJ2-7, the CDR3 gives the full variable domain: GAGVSQSPRYKVTKRGQDVALRCDPISGHVSLYWYRQALGQGPEFLTYFNYEAQQDKSGLPNDRFSAERPEGSISTLTIQRTEQRDSAMYRCASSPSALSSYEQYFGPGTRLTVT.

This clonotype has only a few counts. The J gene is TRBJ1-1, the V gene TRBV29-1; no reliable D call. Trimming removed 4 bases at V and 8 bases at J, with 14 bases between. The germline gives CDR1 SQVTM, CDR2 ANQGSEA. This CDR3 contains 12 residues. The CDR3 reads CSVVQDALEAFF. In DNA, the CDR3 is TGCAGCGTTGTTCAGGATGCCCTAGAAGCTTTCTTT.

The CDR3 spells CASSLGPGQGDTGELFF. DNA of the CDR3: TGTGCCAGCAGCTTAGGACCGGGACAGGGCGACACCGGGGAGCTGTTTTTT. This chain joins TRBV11-2 and TRBJ2-2; TRBD1 matches at 9 bases. V gave up 1 base and J gave up 3 bases; unmatched junction bases: 6. Germline CDR1 and CDR2: SGHAT and FQNNGV. The CDR3 sequence is 17 residues long.